This is a list of T cell receptor beta chains from one sample in a study of cytomegalovirus exposure and HLA in healthy donors. The data were produced by immunoSEQ multiplex PCR, yet TCRdb's version contains in-frame clones alone and is incomplete. The sample shows 75,000 to 100,000 clones, 73% of them seen only once. Source material: PBMCs. The receptors shown here come from a man aged 35 to 55 in good health and CMV-seronegative. The CDR3 runs from the conserved cysteine through the conserved F or W. Each record gives: V gene, clone size, J gene, D gene, CDR3 DNA, CDR3 protein. A D gene is named only where the DNA matches it firmly. Some rows have no size entry. The others give once, few or many, or a class for an expanded clone.

v_call: TRBV5-1
clone_size: -
j_call: TRBJ1-1
d_call: TRBD1
cdr3_nt: TGCGCCAGCAGCTCTGACAGGGACACTGAAGCTTTCTTT
cdr3_aa: CASSSDRDTEAFF

v_call: TRBV28
clone_size: few
j_call: TRBJ2-5
d_call: TRBD1
cdr3_nt: TGTGCCAGCAGTCAGCTAGGGACAGGGAGGACTCAAGAGACCCAGTACTTC
cdr3_aa: CASSQLGTGRTQETQYF

v_call: TRBV6-5
clone_size: few
j_call: TRBJ1-1
d_call: -
cdr3_nt: TGTGCCAGCAGTTACCGGGAGACCACTGAAGCTTTCTTT
cdr3_aa: CASSYRETTEAFF

v_call: TRBV7-6
clone_size: -
j_call: TRBJ2-7
d_call: TRBD1
cdr3_nt: TGTGCCAGCAGCTTAAGACAGGGTGGATACGAGCAGTACTTC
cdr3_aa: CASSLRQGGYEQYF

v_call: TRBV9
clone_size: -
j_call: TRBJ1-1
d_call: -
cdr3_nt: TGTGCCAGCAGCGTAGTGCCGGGGGGCACTGAAGCTTTCTTT
cdr3_aa: CASSVVPGGTEAFF

v_call: TRBV28
clone_size: once
j_call: TRBJ2-5
d_call: TRBD2
cdr3_nt: TGTGCCAGCAGTTTGGTTAGCGGGGGACCGAGGGGCCAGTACTTC
cdr3_aa: CASSLVSGGPRGQYF

v_call: TRBV4-2
clone_size: -
j_call: TRBJ2-5
d_call: TRBD2
cdr3_nt: TGTGCCAGCAGCCAAGGGACTAGCGGGGGGCAAGAGACCCAGTACTTC
cdr3_aa: CASSQGTSGGQETQYF

v_call: TRBV7-9
clone_size: -
j_call: TRBJ1-1
d_call: TRBD1
cdr3_nt: TGTGCCAGCAGCATGGAGACAGGGGGCGGACTTGGGGCTTTCTTT
cdr3_aa: CASSMETGGGLGAFF

v_call: TRBV29-1
clone_size: -
j_call: TRBJ1-4
d_call: TRBD1
cdr3_nt: TGCAGCGTTACGGGACAGGGGGTTCAGAGTGAAAAACTGTTTTTT
cdr3_aa: CSVTGQGVQSEKLFF

v_call: TRBV7-7
clone_size: few
j_call: TRBJ2-3
d_call: -
cdr3_nt: TGTGCCAGCAGCTTTCTAGAGTCAGATACGCAGTATTTT
cdr3_aa: CASSFLESDTQYF

v_call: TRBV29-1
clone_size: -
j_call: TRBJ1-1
d_call: -
cdr3_nt: TGCAGCGTTGTTCCCGAGGTTGACGTAGTAAGCACTGAAGCTTTCTTT
cdr3_aa: CSVVPEVDVVSTEAFF

v_call: TRBV6-6
clone_size: few
j_call: TRBJ2-6
d_call: -
cdr3_nt: TGTGCCAGCAGTTCAACGGGCTCTGGGGCCAACGTCCTGACTTTC
cdr3_aa: CASSSTGSGANVLTF

v_call: TRBV7-6
clone_size: -
j_call: TRBJ2-7
d_call: -
cdr3_nt: TGTGCCAGCAGCTTAGATCGGGGCGAGCAGTACTTC
cdr3_aa: CASSLDRGEQYF

v_call: TRBV10-2
clone_size: -
j_call: TRBJ2-7
d_call: TRBD2
cdr3_nt: TGCGCCAGCAGAGGACTAGCGGGGTACGAGCAGTACTTC
cdr3_aa: CASRGLAGYEQYF

v_call: TRBV2
clone_size: -
j_call: TRBJ2-7
d_call: TRBD2
cdr3_nt: TGTGCCAGCAGGCCAATTACCTTAGCGGGGGGGTTGTCCTACGAGCAGTACTTC
cdr3_aa: CASRPITLAGGLSYEQYF

v_call: TRBV4-1
clone_size: -
j_call: TRBJ2-1
d_call: TRBD2
cdr3_nt: TGCGCCAGCAGCCAAGAGGCTAGCGGCCCACGCAATGAGCAGTTCTTC
cdr3_aa: CASSQEASGPRNEQFF

v_call: TRBV5-1
clone_size: once
j_call: TRBJ1-1
d_call: -
cdr3_nt: TGCGCCAGCAGCCCACAACCCGATTTACTAAACACTGAAGCTTTCTTT
cdr3_aa: CASSPQPDLLNTEAFF

v_call: TRBV6-1
clone_size: -
j_call: TRBJ2-1
d_call: TRBD1
cdr3_nt: TGTGCCAGCAGCGAAATGGACAGGGTTACTGAGCAGTTCTTC
cdr3_aa: CASSEMDRVTEQFF

v_call: TRBV7-7
clone_size: -
j_call: TRBJ2-1
d_call: TRBD2
cdr3_nt: TGTGCCAGCAGCTTAGCGGCGGGGGGCGATTACAATGAGCAGTTCTTC
cdr3_aa: CASSLAAGGDYNEQFF

v_call: TRBV4-1
clone_size: few
j_call: TRBJ1-6
d_call: -
cdr3_nt: TGCGCCAGCAGCCAGTCAGACAGGTTTGCGATTAATTCACCCCTCCACTTT
cdr3_aa: CASSQSDRFAINSPLHF

v_call: TRBV10-3
clone_size: -
j_call: TRBJ2-5
d_call: -
cdr3_nt: TGTGCCATCAACCCGACAGGGGAGGGTTGGGAGACCCAGTACTTC
cdr3_aa: CAINPTGEGWETQYF

v_call: TRBV13
clone_size: -
j_call: TRBJ2-7
d_call: -
cdr3_nt: TGTGCCAGCAGACATACAGGGAGCTCCTACGAGCAGTACTTC
cdr3_aa: CASRHTGSSYEQYF

v_call: TRBV7-2
clone_size: -
j_call: TRBJ2-3
d_call: TRBD2
cdr3_nt: TGTGCCAGCGTACTACGGTTAGCGGGGACCACAGATACGCAGTATTTT
cdr3_aa: CASVLRLAGTTDTQYF

v_call: TRBV4-1
clone_size: -
j_call: TRBJ2-3
d_call: TRBD2
cdr3_nt: TGCGCCAGCAGCCAGGACGCTAGCGGGGGGGCCGGGGATACGCAGTATTTT
cdr3_aa: CASSQDASGGAGDTQYF

v_call: TRBV7-9
clone_size: -
j_call: TRBJ2-5
d_call: -
cdr3_nt: TGTGCCAGCAGCTTAGTTCTGGAGACCCAGTACTTC
cdr3_aa: CASSLVLETQYF

v_call: TRBV6-5
clone_size: few
j_call: TRBJ1-5
d_call: -
cdr3_nt: TGTGCCAGCAGTTACGCGACCGGGGGAGGACAGCCCCAGCATTTT
cdr3_aa: CASSYATGGGQPQHF

v_call: TRBV5-1
clone_size: -
j_call: TRBJ2-7
d_call: -
cdr3_nt: TGCGCCAGCTCCCACGGAGGTACGGAGGCGGGCGAGCAGTACTTC
cdr3_aa: CASSHGGTEAGEQYF

v_call: TRBV28
clone_size: -
j_call: TRBJ1-1
d_call: TRBD1
cdr3_nt: TGTGCCAGCAGTTGGATACTTCTCCGGGACAGGCACATGAACACTGAAGCTTTCTTT
cdr3_aa: CASSWILLRDRHMNTEAFF